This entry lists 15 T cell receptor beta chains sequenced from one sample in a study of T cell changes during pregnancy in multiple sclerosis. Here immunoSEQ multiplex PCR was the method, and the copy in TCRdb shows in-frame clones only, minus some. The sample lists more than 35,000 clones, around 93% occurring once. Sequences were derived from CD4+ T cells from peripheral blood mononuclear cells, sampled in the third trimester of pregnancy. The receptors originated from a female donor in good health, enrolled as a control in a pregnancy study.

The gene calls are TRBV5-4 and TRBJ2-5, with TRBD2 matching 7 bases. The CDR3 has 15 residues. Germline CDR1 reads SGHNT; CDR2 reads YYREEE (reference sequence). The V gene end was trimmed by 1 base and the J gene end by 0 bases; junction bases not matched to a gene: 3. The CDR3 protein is CASSLMGGYQETQYF. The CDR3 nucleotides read TGTGCCAGCAGCTTGATGGGGGGGTACCAAGAGACCCAGTACTTC.

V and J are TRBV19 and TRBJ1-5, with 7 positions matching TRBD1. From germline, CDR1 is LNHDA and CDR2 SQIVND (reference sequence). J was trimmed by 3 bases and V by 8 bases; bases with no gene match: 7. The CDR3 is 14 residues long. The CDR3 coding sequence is TGTGCCAGTGGGGACAGCCTGGACAATCAGCCCCAGCATTTT. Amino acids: CASGDSLDNQPQHF. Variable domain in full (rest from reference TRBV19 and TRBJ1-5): DGGITQSPKYLFRKEGQNVTLSCEQNLNHDAMYWYRQDPGQGLRLIYYSQIVNDFQKGDIAEGYSVSREKKESFPLTVTSAQKNPTAFYLCASGDSLDNQPQHFGDGTRLSIL.

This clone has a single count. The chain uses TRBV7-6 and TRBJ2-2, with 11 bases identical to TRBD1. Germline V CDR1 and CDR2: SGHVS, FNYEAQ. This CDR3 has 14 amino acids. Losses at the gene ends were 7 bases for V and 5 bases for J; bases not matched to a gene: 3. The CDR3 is CASKRDRGTGELFF. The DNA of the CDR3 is TGTGCCAGCAAACGGGACAGGGGGACCGGGGAGCTGTTTTTT.

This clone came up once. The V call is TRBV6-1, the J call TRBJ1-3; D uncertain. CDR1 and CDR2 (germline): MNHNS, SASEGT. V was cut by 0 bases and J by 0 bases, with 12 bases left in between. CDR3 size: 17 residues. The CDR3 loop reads CASSEAVSLFSGNTIYF. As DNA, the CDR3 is TGTGCCAGCAGTGAAGCGGTTAGTCTATTCTCTGGAAACACCATATATTTT.

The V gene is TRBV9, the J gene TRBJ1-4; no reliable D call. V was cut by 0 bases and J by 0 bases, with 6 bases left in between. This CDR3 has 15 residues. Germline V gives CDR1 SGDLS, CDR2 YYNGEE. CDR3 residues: CASSVGRPTNEKLFF. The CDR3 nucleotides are TGTGCCAGCAGCGTAGGGCGGCCAACTAATGAAAAACTGTTTTTT.

The CDR3 coding sequence is TGTGCCAGCAAACCAGGGGGCCGGAGTGGCTACACCTTC. Translating it yields CASKPGGRSGYTF. V and J are TRBV5-6 and TRBJ1-2; 8 nucleotides line up with TRBD1. V dropped 6 bases and J dropped 7; count of bases not matched to a gene: 8. The CDR3 sequence is 13 residues long. Looked up from germline, CDR1 is SGHDT and CDR2 is YYEEEE.

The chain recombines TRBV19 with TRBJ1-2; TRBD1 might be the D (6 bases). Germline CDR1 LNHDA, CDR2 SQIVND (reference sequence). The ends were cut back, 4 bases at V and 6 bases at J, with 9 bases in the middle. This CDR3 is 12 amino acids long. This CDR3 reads CASSRGPDGYTF. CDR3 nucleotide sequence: TGTGCCAGTAGTAGGGGGCCAGATGGCTACACCTTC.

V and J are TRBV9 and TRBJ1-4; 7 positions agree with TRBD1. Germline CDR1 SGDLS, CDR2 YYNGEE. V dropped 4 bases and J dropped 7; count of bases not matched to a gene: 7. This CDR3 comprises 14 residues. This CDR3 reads CASSTPGQVEKLFF. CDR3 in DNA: TGTGCCAGCAGCACCCCCGGACAGGTTGAAAAACTGTTTTTT.

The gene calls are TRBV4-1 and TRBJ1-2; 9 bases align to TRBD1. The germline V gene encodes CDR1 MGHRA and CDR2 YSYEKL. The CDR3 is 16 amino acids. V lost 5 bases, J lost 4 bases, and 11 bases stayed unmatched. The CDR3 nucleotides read TGCGCCAGCAGCAACCCTATCCGGGACAGGGTCTATGGCTACACCTTC. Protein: CASSNPIRDRVYGYTF.

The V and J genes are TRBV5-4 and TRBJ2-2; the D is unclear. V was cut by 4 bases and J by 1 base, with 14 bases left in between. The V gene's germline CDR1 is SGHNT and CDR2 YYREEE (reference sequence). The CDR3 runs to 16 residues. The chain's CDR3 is CASSEKTNRNTGELFF. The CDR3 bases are TGTGCCAGCAGCGAGAAGACCAACAGGAACACCGGGGAGCTGTTTTTT. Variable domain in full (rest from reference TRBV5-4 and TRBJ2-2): ETGVTQSPTHLIKTRGQQVTLRCSSQSGHNTVSWYQQALGQGPQFIFQYYREEENGRGNFPPRFSGLQFPNYSSELNVNALELDDSALYLCASSEKTNRNTGELFFGEGSRLTVL.

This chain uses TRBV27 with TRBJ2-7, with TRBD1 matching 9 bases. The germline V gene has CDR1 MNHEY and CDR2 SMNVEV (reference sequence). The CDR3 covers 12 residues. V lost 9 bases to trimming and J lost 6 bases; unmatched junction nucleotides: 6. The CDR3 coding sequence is TGTGCCAGTTGGGACAGGGAAGCCGAGCAGTACTTC. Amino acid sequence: CASWDREAEQYF.

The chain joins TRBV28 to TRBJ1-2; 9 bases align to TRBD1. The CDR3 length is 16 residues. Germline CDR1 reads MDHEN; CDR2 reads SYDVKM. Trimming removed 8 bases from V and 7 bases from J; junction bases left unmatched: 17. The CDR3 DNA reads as TGTGCCAGCCTCCAACCCACCGGGACAGGGCGGAGTGGCTACACCTTC. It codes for CASLQPTGTGRSGYTF.

The CDR3 bases are TGCGCCAGCAGCTCGGGCAAGACAGGTACAGAAAAACTGTTTTTT. This codes for CASSSGKTGTEKLFF. J is TRBJ1-4 and V is TRBV5-1; possibly TRBD1 for D (6 bases). V was shortened by 3 bases and J by 8 bases, with 17 bases between the two germline ends. The CDR3 is 15 amino acids. CDR1 SGHRS and CDR2 YFSETQ come from the germline V gene.

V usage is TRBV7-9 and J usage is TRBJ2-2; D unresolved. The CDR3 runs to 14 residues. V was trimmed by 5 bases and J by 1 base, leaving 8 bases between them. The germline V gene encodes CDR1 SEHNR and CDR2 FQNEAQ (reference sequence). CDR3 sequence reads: CASSHTENTGELFF. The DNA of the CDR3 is TGTGCCAGCAGCCACACAGAGAACACCGGGGAGCTGTTTTTT.

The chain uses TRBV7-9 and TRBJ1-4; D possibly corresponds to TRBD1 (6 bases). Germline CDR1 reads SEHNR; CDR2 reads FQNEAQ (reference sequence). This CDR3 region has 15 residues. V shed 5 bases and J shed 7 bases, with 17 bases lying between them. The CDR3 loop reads CASSLQGTGGEKLFF. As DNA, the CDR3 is TGTGCCAGCAGCCTACAGGGTACGGGGGGTGAAAAACTGTTTTTT.